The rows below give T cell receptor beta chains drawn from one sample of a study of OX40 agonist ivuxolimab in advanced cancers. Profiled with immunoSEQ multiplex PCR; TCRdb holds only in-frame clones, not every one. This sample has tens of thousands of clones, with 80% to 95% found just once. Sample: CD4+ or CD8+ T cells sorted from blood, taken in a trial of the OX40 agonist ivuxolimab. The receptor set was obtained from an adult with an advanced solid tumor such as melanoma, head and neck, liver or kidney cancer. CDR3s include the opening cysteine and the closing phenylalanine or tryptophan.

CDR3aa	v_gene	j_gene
CASSYGLAYEQYF	TRBV7-9	TRBJ2-7
CASSPDRVNEAFF	TRBV21-1	TRBJ1-1
CASSPSVGYEQYF	TRBV7-3	TRBJ2-7
CASVLTSGSNEQFF	TRBV5-1	TRBJ2-1
CASSYSGYNEQFF	TRBV6-5	TRBJ2-1
CASSPHLQYSYEQYF	TRBV28	TRBJ2-7
CASSAGLSELGEAFF	TRBV2	TRBJ1-1
CASRKTSGSFYEQYF	TRBV6-5	TRBJ2-7
CASSPPQTGEYEQYF	TRBV28	TRBJ2-7
CSVSGTGGSYGYTF	TRBV29-1	TRBJ1-2
CASSRFGTGVGYTF	TRBV11-2	TRBJ1-2
CASSLTPQGSYGPQHF	TRBV19	TRBJ1-5
CASRSRDRAPLHF	TRBV28	TRBJ1-6
CASSLPQGLSYTF	TRBV5-6	TRBJ1-2
CASSLAWGNQPQHF	TRBV18	TRBJ1-5
CASRGPVEGETQYF	TRBV2	TRBJ2-5
CASSPLGSNEQFF	TRBV11-3	TRBJ2-1
CASSAGHEQFF	TRBV25-1	TRBJ2-1
CASSQRIRDRGRQRPGEQYF	TRBV4-1	TRBJ2-7
CASSSRGGRNNEKLFF	TRBV5-6	TRBJ1-4
CASSPRGYTDTQYF	TRBV9	TRBJ2-3
CASSSGRTRYGYTF	TRBV5-4	TRBJ1-2
CASSPLAVTRYF	TRBV7-2	TRBJ2-3
CASSPGLAGTSETQYF	TRBV11-2	TRBJ2-5
CASSPPGQGSDTQYF	TRBV18	TRBJ2-3
CASRQGLDSPGYTF	TRBV4-1	TRBJ1-2
CASSLEAGYYGYTF	TRBV5-1	TRBJ1-2
CASSLNPGTYEQYF	TRBV5-5	TRBJ2-7
CASSYMHKQGTQYF	TRBV6-5	TRBJ2-5
CASSYRDPNTEAFF	TRBV6-9	TRBJ1-1
CASSERQRGVRVFF	TRBV19	TRBJ1-4
CASRGQNTGELFF	TRBV2	TRBJ2-2
CASSLVNKPAAFF	TRBV7-9	TRBJ1-1
CASSQSGQGYSGNTIYF	TRBV23-1	TRBJ1-3
CASSLLDTEAFF	TRBV13	TRBJ1-1
CASNSRENQPQHF	TRBV6-1	TRBJ1-5
CASSPQGYGYTF	TRBV7-9	TRBJ1-2
CASGLGGGNEQFF	TRBV12-5	TRBJ2-1
CATSRDSATRTRPGEQFF	TRBV15	TRBJ2-1
CASSYDRGVDGDTQYF	TRBV6-5	TRBJ2-3
CASSLEYRTEAFF	TRBV11-3	TRBJ1-1
CASSLGSGTAQETQYF	TRBV5-4	TRBJ2-5
CASSSYNGQFF	TRBV11-2	TRBJ2-1
CASSGRQGNTEAFF	TRBV5-1	TRBJ1-1
CASSYEANTEAFF	TRBV7-9	TRBJ1-1
CASSLNRVGTEAFF	TRBV6-6	TRBJ1-1
CASRQGGSSYEQYF	TRBV10-2	TRBJ2-7
CASSQSRVSDTGELFF	TRBV23-1	TRBJ2-2
CASSRPGTYNEQFF	TRBV28	TRBJ2-1
CSVIKIDTEAFF	TRBV29-1	TRBJ1-1
CASSLGETQETQYF	TRBV5-4	TRBJ2-5
CASRSGGSYNEQFF	TRBV7-3	TRBJ2-1
CSASPRTEAFF	TRBV20-1	TRBJ1-1
CASSPPGTYYNEQFF	TRBV7-9	TRBJ2-1
CASSVTALRETQYF	TRBV9	TRBJ2-5